The rows below give T cell receptor beta chains drawn from one sample of a study of CD8+ T cells in alopecia areata. Assay: immunoSEQ multiplex PCR; the TCRdb copy retains only in-frame clones and omits some. The sample shows about 97,000 clones, around 38% of them seen only once. Sequences were obtained from CD4+ T cells sorted from blood. Receptors originate from a human donor with alopecia areata. The CDR3 runs from the conserved cysteine through the conserved F or W.

V	J	CDR3
TRBV30	TRBJ1-4	CAWSGGAREKLFF
TRBV4-3	TRBJ2-3	CASSQLAGGPTDTQYF
TRBV12-5	TRBJ2-1	CASGFKTSGSSYNEQFF
TRBV5-3	TRBJ2-7	CARSEARRTSVTYEQYF
TRBV23-1	TRBJ2-1	CASSHWPGQGYNEQFF
TRBV5-1	TRBJ1-5	CASSSQGPQPQHF
TRBV7-2	TRBJ2-5	CASSEGLARETQYF
TRBV18	TRBJ1-4	CASSPLRDEKLFF
TRBV2	TRBJ1-2	CASSVGLNYGYTF
TRBV30	TRBJ2-3	CAWSVGLLTWYF
TRBV5-1	TRBJ2-2	CASSPGHTGELFF
TRBV5-1	TRBJ2-1	CASSLGWDSAYNEQFF
TRBV5-1	TRBJ2-1	CASSIPGGRDNEQFF
TRBV10-2	TRBJ2-3	CASHETPHTQYF
TRBV30	TRBJ2-1	CALQQGSSYNEQFF